This passage covers 27 T cell receptor beta chains from one sample sequenced in a study of somatic mutations in cytotoxic T cells in rheumatoid arthritis. Assay used: immunoSEQ multiplex PCR; TCRdb lists only in-frame clones, some missing. The data contain about 29,000 clones, around nine tenths of them singletons. Sequenced material: CD8+ T cells sorted from blood. The receptors shown here come from an adult with rheumatoid arthritis.

This clone appeared a few times. The CDR3 here is CASSLGSSYEQYF. CDR3 DNA: TGTGCCAGCAGCCTGGGTAGCTCCTACGAGCAGTACTTC. This chain uses TRBV11-2 with TRBJ2-7, with D unclear. The CDR3 totals 13 residues. Germline CDR1 SGHAT, CDR2 FQNNGV. Trimming shortened V by 5 bases and J by 0 bases, and 8 bases separated the two germline ends.

The rearrangement joins TRBV7-9 to TRBJ1-3, with TRBD1 identical over 10 bases. This CDR3 has 17 residues. Germline V gives CDR1 SEHNR, CDR2 FQNEAQ (reference sequence). The V and J ends lost 5 bases and 4 bases, in that order; junction bases with no gene match: 11. DNA of the CDR3: TGTGCCAGCAGCAACCGGGACAGGGGATTAGGCGGAAACACCATATATTTT. Translation: CASSNRDRGLGGNTIYF.

This clone occurred once. The rearrangement uses TRBV29-1 and TRBJ1-1, with D perhaps matching TRBD1 (6 bases). The germline V gene encodes CDR1 SQVTM and CDR2 ANQGSEA. Trimming stripped 7 bases from V and 2 bases from J, with 14 bases between. The length of the CDR3 is 13 residues. The CDR3: CSAGQYTNTEAFF. The CDR3 coding sequence is TGCAGCGCCGGACAGTACACTAACACTGAAGCTTTCTTT.

This chain connects TRBV28 to TRBJ2-5, with TRBD1 matching 9 bases. Germline loops: CDR1 MDHEN, CDR2 SYDVKM. The CDR3 contains 17 residues. The V gene end was trimmed by 4 bases and the J gene end by 4 bases; junction bases not matched to a gene: 13. CDR3 region: CASSSGIGQGLSETQYF. The CDR3 DNA reads as TGTGCCAGCAGTTCCGGCATAGGACAGGGGTTATCAGAGACCCAGTACTTC.

The chain carries TRBV7-2 and TRBJ2-1; maybe TRBD1 (6 bases). The CDR3 length is 17 residues. Trimming took off 7 bases at V and 0 bases at J, with 19 bases between the two ends. In germline, CDR1 is SGHTA, CDR2 FQGNSA. The CDR3 loop reads CASTDRTAFSSYNEQFF. In DNA form, the CDR3 reads TGTGCCAGCACCGACAGGACAGCTTTCAGCTCCTACAATGAGCAGTTCTTC.

The chain links TRBV2 to TRBJ1-1; D ambiguous. The V gene's germline CDR1 is SNHLY and CDR2 FYNNEI. The V end lost 3 bases, the J end lost 0 bases, and 5 bases lay between the germline ends. The CDR3 length is 13 residues. CDR3: CASSDIVNTEAFF. As DNA, the CDR3 is TGTGCCAGCAGTGATATAGTGAACACTGAAGCTTTCTTT.

The chain uses TRBV11-2 and TRBJ2-2, with a possible D match to TRBD1 (6 bases). The germline V and J ends were trimmed by 2 bases and 3 bases, with 13 bases remaining between them. CDR1 and CDR2 from the germline V gene are SGHAT and FQNNGV. This CDR3 spans 16 amino acids. CDR3 DNA sequence: TGTGCCAGCAGCTTATCATTGGGGGCGCACACCGGGGAGCTGTTTTTT. Translated, it gives CASSLSLGAHTGELFF.

The chain couples TRBV7-9 to TRBJ2-1, with D possibly matching TRBD2 (6 bases). The CDR3 runs to 16 residues. CDR1 is SEHNR and CDR2 is FQNEAQ in the germline V gene (reference sequence). Between the trimmed V and J ends, which lost 5 bases and 2 bases, there was a span of 16 bases. The CDR3 is CASSHNSGEAYNEQFF. CDR3 nucleotides: TGTGCCAGCAGCCATAATAGCGGAGAAGCCTACAATGAGCAGTTCTTC. The full variable domain, completed using reference TRBV7-9 and TRBJ2-1, is DTGVSQNPRHKITKRGQNVTFRCDPISEHNRLYWYRQTLGQGPEFLTYFQNEAQLEKSRLLSDRFSAERPKGSFSTLEIQRTEQGDSAMYLCASSHNSGEAYNEQFFGPGTRLTVL.

The rearrangement joins TRBV9 to TRBJ1-4; D possibly corresponds to TRBD1 (5 bases). Germline V lookup: CDR1 SGDLS, CDR2 YYNGEE. The ends were cut back, 4 bases at V and 4 bases at J, with 11 bases in the middle. The CDR3 sequence is 14 residues long. This CDR3 is CASSPGDYNEKLFF. The CDR3 region has the DNA TGTGCCAGCAGCCCGGGGGACTATAATGAAAAACTGTTTTTT.

The rearrangement links TRBV10-3 to TRBJ2-3, with 7 bases matching TRBD2. The CDR3 covers 15 residues. The germline CDR1 and CDR2 sequences are ENHRY and SYGVKD. Trimming cost V 0 bases and J 5 bases; bases outside gene matches: 5. The CDR3 sequence: CAISESRGTKDTQYF. Written as DNA, the CDR3 is TGTGCCATCAGTGAGTCGCGCGGGACTAAAGATACGCAGTATTTT.

The chain joins TRBV6-5 to TRBJ2-1, with 7 bases lining up with TRBD1. The germline gives CDR1 MNHEY, CDR2 SVGAGI. The CDR3 runs to 14 residues. V lost 5 bases and J lost 5; bases outside the gene matches: 6. CDR3 coding DNA: TGTGCCAGCAGTCGAGGGACAGAAAACAATGAGCAGTTCTTC. Protein sequence: CASSRGTENNEQFF.

As regards this clone: The junction does not match germline at one end; this may be a read error. The genes are TRBV5-4 and TRBJ2-3, with 9 bases matching TRBD1. This CDR3 has 14 amino acids. Germline assignment: CDR1 SGHNT and CDR2 YYREEE (reference sequence). Here the CDR3 DNA reads TGTGCCAGCAGGTTGGACAGGGGCTCAGATACGCAGTATTTT. Protein product: CASRLDRGSDTQYF.

The rearrangement links TRBV10-1 to TRBJ2-7, with TRBD1 identical over 10 bases. Germline V CDR1 and CDR2: WNHNN, SYGVQD (reference sequence). Unmatched junction bases numbered 0, after V lost 8 bases and J lost 2 bases. The CDR3 is 12 amino acids. The CDR3 sequence is CASDRGPYEQYF. The CDR3 DNA reads TGCGCCAGCGACAGGGGGCCCTACGAGCAGTACTTC.

The chain has TRBV4-2 and TRBJ2-2; possible D gene TRBD2, 6 bases. Trimming took off 4 bases at V and 0 bases at J, with 15 bases between the two ends. Germline lookup yields CDR1 LGHNA and CDR2 YNFKEQ. This CDR3 has 17 amino acids. In DNA form, the CDR3 reads TGTGCCAGCAGCCTAAGTTCCGGGGGTCCGAACACCGGGGAGCTGTTTTTT. It encodes CASSLSSGGPNTGELFF.

The genes are TRBV10-3 and TRBJ1-1, with a tentative D call TRBD1 (6 bases). CDR1 is ENHRY, CDR2 SYGVKD, per germline. The CDR3 has 11 amino acids. Between the trimmed V and J ends, which lost 8 bases and 7 bases, there was a span of 11 bases. The CDR3: CAIGTTGEAFF. The CDR3 nucleotides are TGTGCCATCGGGACGACAGGTGAAGCTTTCTTT.

The rearrangement joins TRBV6-4 to TRBJ2-2, with 7 bases matching TRBD1. The CDR3 runs 14 residues. Germline CDR1 reads MRHNA; CDR2 reads SNTAGT. J was trimmed by 5 bases and V by 2 bases; bases with no gene match: 2. The CDR3 here is CASSDTGVTGELFF. CDR3 bases: TGTGCCAGCAGTGACACAGGGGTAACCGGGGAGCTGTTTTTT.

The chain couples TRBV19 to TRBJ2-1; 10 bases are a match to TRBD2. Germline V gene data show CDR1 as LNHDA and CDR2 as SQIVND (reference sequence). Germline trimming cut 7 bases from V and 4 bases from J; bases unmatched to any gene: 7. CDR3 length: 15 residues. CDR3 in amino acids: CASTLAGAPYNEQFF. The CDR3 DNA reads as TGTGCCAGTACCCTAGCGGGAGCCCCTTACAATGAGCAGTTCTTC. The full variable domain, its missing parts supplied by reference TRBV19 and TRBJ2-1, is DGGITQSPKYLFRKEGQNVTLSCEQNLNHDAMYWYRQDPGQGLRLIYYSQIVNDFQKGDIAEGYSVSREKKESFPLTVTSAQKNPTAFYLCASTLAGAPYNEQFFGPGTRLTVL.

This chain connects TRBV6-5 to TRBJ2-5; D unresolved. The germline V gene has CDR1 MNHEY and CDR2 SVGAGI. The CDR3 covers 15 residues. The germline V and J ends were trimmed by 0 bases and 5 bases, with 13 bases remaining between them. This CDR3 reads CASSYSAVGVETQYF. In DNA form, the CDR3 reads TGTGCCAGCAGTTACTCTGCGGTAGGCGTTGAGACCCAGTACTTC.

This chain connects TRBV2 to TRBJ2-1, with a possible D match to TRBD2 (6 bases). This CDR3 is built from 14 residues. Germline V gene sequence: CDR1 SNHLY, CDR2 FYNNEI. V shed 1 base and J shed 7 bases, with 11 bases lying between them. CDR3 nucleotides: TGTGCCAGCAGTGAAGTAGCGGCGCGGAATGAGCAGTTCTTC. Translation: CASSEVAARNEQFF.

The V call is TRBV7-3, the J call TRBJ2-1, with D possibly matching TRBD2 (5 bases). V gave up 5 bases and J gave up 9 bases, with 14 bases separating them. The V gene's germline CDR1 is SGHTA and CDR2 FQGTGA. There are 13 residues in the CDR3. CDR3 in amino acids: CASSPDSSFEQFF. DNA of the CDR3: TGTGCCAGCAGCCCGGACTCGTCGTTTGAGCAGTTCTTC. The full variable domain, in which reference TRBV7-3 and TRBJ2-1 provide the parts outside the CDR3, is GAGVSQTPSNKVTEKGKYVELRCDPISGHTALYWYRQSLGQGPEFLIYFQGTGAADDSGLPNDRFFAVRPEGSVSTLKIQRTERGDSAVYLCASSPDSSFEQFFGPGTRLTVL.

V gene TRBV9 combines with J gene TRBJ2-1, with TRBD2 identical over 8 bases. Germline trimming cut 1 base from V and 3 bases from J; bases unmatched to any gene: 9. Germline V CDR1 and CDR2: SGDLS, YYNGEE. The CDR3 spans 17 residues. CDR3 DNA sequence: TGTGCCAGCAGCGTACACCCCGAGCGGGAGAGCTACAATGAGCAGTTCTTC. Translated, it gives CASSVHPERESYNEQFF.

This clone has a single count. This rearrangement joins TRBV12-5 to TRBJ2-7; D assignment may be TRBD1 or TRBD2 (5 bases each). CDR3 length: 14 amino acids. V was pared by 1 base and J by 2 bases, with 9 bases between. Germline loops: CDR1 LGHNT, CDR2 FRNRAP. The chain's CDR3 is CASGLGRGPYEQYF. The CDR3, as DNA: TGTGCTAGTGGTTTGGGCCGGGGACCCTACGAGCAGTACTTC.

CDR3 amino acids: CASSPAGLAYNEQFF. CDR3 in DNA: TGTGCCAGCTCACCCGCGGGACTAGCATACAATGAGCAGTTCTTC. V usage is TRBV18 and J usage is TRBJ2-1, with TRBD2 matching over 9 bases. This CDR3 is 15 amino acids long. J was trimmed by 4 bases and V by 3 bases; bases with no gene match: 4. The germline V gene encodes CDR1 KGHSH and CDR2 LQKENI.

The chain links TRBV29-1 to TRBJ2-1; tentatively, D is TRBD2 (5 bases). The CDR3 runs 13 residues. Germline CDR1 reads SQVTM; CDR2 reads ANQGSEA. Trimming removed 6 bases at V and 2 bases at J, with 11 bases between. CDR3 DNA: TGCAGCGTCCGGACTTATACCTACAATGAGCAGTTCTTC. Protein: CSVRTYTYNEQFF.

The V call is TRBV14, the J call TRBJ2-1; 9 bases map to TRBD1. J gave up 3 bases and V 2 bases, and 2 bases lay outside the gene matches. Germline V gene lookup returns CDR1 SGHDN and CDR2 FVKESK. This CDR3 contains 15 residues. In nucleotides, the CDR3 is TGTGCCAGCAGCCAACCGGGACAGGGCTACAATGAGCAGTTCTTC. Translation: CASSQPGQGYNEQFF.

This sequence joins TRBV7-9 and TRBJ2-2; TRBD2 matches 7 bases. The germline CDR1 and CDR2 sequences are SEHNR and FQNEAQ (reference sequence). The CDR3 is made up of 16 amino acids. V shed 5 bases, J shed 2 bases, and the junction held 8 bases outside the gene matches. Here the CDR3 DNA reads TGTGCCAGCAGCGGCATTGGGACTATTAACACCGGGGAGCTGTTTTTT. It encodes CASSGIGTINTGELFF.

The chain links TRBV4-2 to TRBJ2-2; D tentatively fits TRBD1 or TRBD2 (5 bases each). Trimming removed 5 bases from V and 8 bases from J, with 24 bases in between. The CDR3 totals 17 residues. Germline V lookup: CDR1 LGHNA, CDR2 YNFKEQ. The CDR3 nucleotides are TGTGCCAGCAGCGAGAATCGGGACGGTCCTGTTTATGGGGAGCTGTTTTTT. Protein product: CASSENRDGPVYGELFF.